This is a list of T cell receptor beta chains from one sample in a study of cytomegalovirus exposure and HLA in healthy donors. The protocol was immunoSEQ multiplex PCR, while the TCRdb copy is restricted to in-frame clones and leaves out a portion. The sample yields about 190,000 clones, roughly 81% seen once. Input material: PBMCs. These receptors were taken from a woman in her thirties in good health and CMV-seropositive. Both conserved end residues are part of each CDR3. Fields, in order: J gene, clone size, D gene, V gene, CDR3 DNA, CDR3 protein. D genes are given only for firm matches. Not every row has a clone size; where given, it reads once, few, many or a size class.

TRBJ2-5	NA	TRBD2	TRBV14	TGTGCCAGCAGCCGGAATGACGGACTAGCGATAGAGACCCAGTACTTC	CASSRNDGLAIETQYF
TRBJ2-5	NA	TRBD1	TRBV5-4	TGTGCCAGCAGCTTGGTCAAGGGGGCGGGCTACCAAGAGACCCAGTACTTC	CASSLVKGAGYQETQYF
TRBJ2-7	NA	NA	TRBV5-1	TGCGCCAGCAGCTTCAGGGGGGCCTACTACGAGCAGTACTTC	CASSFRGAYYEQYF
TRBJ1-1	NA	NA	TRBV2	TGTGCCAGCATAAGTACTAGGTCAGAGAGGCCTGAAGCTTTCTTT	CASISTRSERPEAFF
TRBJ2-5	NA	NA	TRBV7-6	TGTGCCAGCCTTCGTCGGCAGGGGGAGACCCAGTACTTC	CASLRRQGETQYF
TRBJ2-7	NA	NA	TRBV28	TGTGCCAGCAGTTTCAGGCTAGCGCATAGCTCCTACGAGCAGTACTTC	CASSFRLAHSSYEQYF
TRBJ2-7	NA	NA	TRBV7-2	TGTGCCAGCAGCATCGGCTCGCGGGTCTTAACGAACGAGCAGTACTTC	CASSIGSRVLTNEQYF
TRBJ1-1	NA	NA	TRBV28	TGTGCCAGCAGTTTCAGGGGAACTGAAGCTTTCTTT	CASSFRGTEAFF
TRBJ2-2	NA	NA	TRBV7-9	TGTGCCAGCAGCGCACCCCTGGCGGCCGGGGAGCTGTTTTTT	CASSAPLAAGELFF
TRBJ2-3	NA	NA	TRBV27	TGTGCCAGCAGTTTCGGGAGACCTAGCACAGATACGCAGTATTTT	CASSFGRPSTDTQYF
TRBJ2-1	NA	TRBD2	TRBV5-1	TGCGCCAGCAGCTGGCGGGAGGGTATCTACAATGAGCAGTTCTTC	CASSWREGIYNEQFF
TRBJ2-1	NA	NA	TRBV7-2	TGTGCCAGCAGCTTAGTCAGGGTAGATGAGCAGTTCTTC	CASSLVRVDEQFF
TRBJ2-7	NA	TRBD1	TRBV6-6	TGTGTTACCTGTCCGGGACAGATGTACGAGCAGTACTTC	CVTCPGQMYEQYF
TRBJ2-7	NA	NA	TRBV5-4	TGTGCCAGCAGCCTGGGCGGGGCCCAATTGGGCGAGCAGTACTTC	CASSLGGAQLGEQYF
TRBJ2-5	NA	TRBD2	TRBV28	TGTGCCAGCAGTACCTTAGCGGGAGGCCCGCAAGAGACCCAGTACTTC	CASSTLAGGPQETQYF
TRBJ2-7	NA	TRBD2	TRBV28	TGTGCCAGCAGTTCGATGACTAGCGGGACGGAAAACGAGCAGTACTTC	CASSSMTSGTENEQYF
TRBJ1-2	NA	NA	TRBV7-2	TGTGCCAGCAGCTTCGGGGGAAGCTACACCTTC	CASSFGGSYTF
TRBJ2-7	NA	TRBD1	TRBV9	TGTGCCAGCAGCGTAGAGGGGGCGGAGGTCGACGAGCAGTACTTC	CASSVEGAEVDEQYF
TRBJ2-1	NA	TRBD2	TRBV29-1	TGCAGCGTTGAATCCGGGCTGGGAGCTGGGGGGGATGAGCAGTTCTTC	CSVESGLGAGGDEQFF
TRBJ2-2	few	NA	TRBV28	TGTGCCAGCAGTTTATCCCCTAGCGCCACCGGGGAGCTGTTTTTT	CASSLSPSATGELFF
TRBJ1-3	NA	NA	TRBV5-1	TGCGCCAGCAGTCTTCAAGGGGCTGGAAACACCATATATTTT	CASSLQGAGNTIYF
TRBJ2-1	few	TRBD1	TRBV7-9	TGTGCCAGCAGGTACTGGGGACAGGGGAGTGAGCAGTTCTTC	CASRYWGQGSEQFF
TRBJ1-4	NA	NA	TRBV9	TGTGCCAGCAGCGGGGCCACAACTAATGAAAAACTGTTTTTT	CASSGATTNEKLFF
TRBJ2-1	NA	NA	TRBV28	TGTGCCAGCAGTTGGGGGCGAGGCCCAGCTACTAGCGACAATGAGCAGTTCTTC	CASSWGRGPATSDNEQFF
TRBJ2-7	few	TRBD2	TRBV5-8	TGTGCCAGCAGCTGGGGGGCTAGCGGGGCACGGGAGCAGTACTTC	CASSWGASGAREQYF
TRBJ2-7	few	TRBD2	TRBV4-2	TGTGCCAGCAGCCGCCTAGCGGGCGACGAGCAGTACTTC	CASSRLAGDEQYF
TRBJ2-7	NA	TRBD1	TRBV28	TGTGCCAGCAGTTCAGCCACCGGGACAGAAAAACGATTAAGCTACGAGCAGTACTTC	CASSSATGTEKRLSYEQYF
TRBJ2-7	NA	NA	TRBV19	TGTGCCAGTAGTATTAGGGCAGGGCCCTACTACGAGCAGTACTTC	CASSIRAGPYYEQYF
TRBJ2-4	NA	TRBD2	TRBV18	TGTGCCAGCTCACCACTTGGACTAGCGGCCAAAAACATTCAGTACTTC	CASSPLGLAAKNIQYF
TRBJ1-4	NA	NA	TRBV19	TGTGCCAGTAGTACCCACAGGGACACTAATGAAAAACTGTTTTTT	CASSTHRDTNEKLFF
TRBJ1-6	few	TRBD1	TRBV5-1	TGCGCCAGCAGCGGAGAGGGGGGACAGAATTCACCCCTCCACTTT	CASSGEGGQNSPLHF
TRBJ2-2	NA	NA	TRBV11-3	TGTGCCAGCAGCCTCCCGGGTCTGAGCGGAACCGGGGAGCTGTTTTTT	CASSLPGLSGTGELFF
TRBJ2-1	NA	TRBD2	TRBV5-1	TGCGCCAGCAGCTTGATTACTAGCGGCAATGAGCAGTTCTTC	CASSLITSGNEQFF
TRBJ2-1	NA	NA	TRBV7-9	TGTGCCAGCAGCTCTACGAGGAATGAGCAGTTCTTC	CASSSTRNEQFF
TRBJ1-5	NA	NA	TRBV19	TGTGCCAGTAAACAGGACAGACAAAATCAGCCCCAGCATTTT	CASKQDRQNQPQHF
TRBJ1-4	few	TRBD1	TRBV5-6	TGTGCCAGCAGCTTGAGCGGGACAGGGGATATTAGTGAAAAACTGTTTTTT	CASSLSGTGDISEKLFF
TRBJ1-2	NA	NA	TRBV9	TGTGCCAGCAGCCTCGGGTCTTTGGACTATGGCTACACCTTC	CASSLGSLDYGYTF
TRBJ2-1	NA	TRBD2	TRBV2	TGTGCCAGCAGCCAGGACGGTACAGCGGGAGATGAGCAGTTCTTC	CASSQDGTAGDEQFF
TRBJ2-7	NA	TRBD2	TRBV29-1	TGCAGCGTTGTAGGCGGGAGTCAGTACGAGCAGTACTTC	CSVVGGSQYEQYF
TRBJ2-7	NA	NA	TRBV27	TGTGCCAGCAGTTCGGGTTCGGCTAGCAAGCAGTACTTC	CASSSGSASKQYF
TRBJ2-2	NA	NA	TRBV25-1	TGTGCCAGCATGCGGTCCCAGGGGGAGCTGTTTTTT	CASMRSQGELFF
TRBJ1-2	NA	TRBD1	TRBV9	TGTGCCAGCAGCGTAGTCCGGACAGGGGGCGATGGCTACACCTTC	CASSVVRTGGDGYTF
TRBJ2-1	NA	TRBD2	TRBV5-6	TGTGCCAGCAGCTTGGGGAGCGGGGGGAACAATGAGCAGTTCTTC	CASSLGSGGNNEQFF
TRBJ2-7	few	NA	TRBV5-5	TGTGCCAGCAGCATCACCTCTGGACAGATATACGAGCAGTACTTC	CASSITSGQIYEQYF
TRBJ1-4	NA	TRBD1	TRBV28	TGTGCCAGCAGTCTCACAGGGGTCTTAAATGAAAAACTGTTTTTT	CASSLTGVLNEKLFF
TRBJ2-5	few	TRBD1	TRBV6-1	TGTGCCGCGTCAGACAGGGACGAGACCCAGTACTTC	CAASDRDETQYF
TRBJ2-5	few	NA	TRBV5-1	TGCGCCAGCAGTCCCGGGGTCCAAGAGACCCAGTACTTC	CASSPGVQETQYF
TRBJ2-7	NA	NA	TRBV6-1	TGTGCCAGCAGTGAAGCGGGAGGTAGCTCCTACGAGCAGTACTTC	CASSEAGGSSYEQYF
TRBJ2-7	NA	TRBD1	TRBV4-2	TGTGCCAGCAGCCAATTTCCCGGGACAGGGGTCGAGCAGTACTTC	CASSQFPGTGVEQYF
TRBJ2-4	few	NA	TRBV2	TGTGCCAGTAACAGGGATCCCAAAAACATTCAGTACTTC	CASNRDPKNIQYF
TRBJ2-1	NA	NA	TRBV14	TGTGCCAGCAGCCCCCAACTAGTTCGCAATGAGCAGTTCTTC	CASSPQLVRNEQFF
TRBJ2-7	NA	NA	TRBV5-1	TGCGCCAGCAGCTCCCTGGTCGGGGAGCAGTACTTC	CASSSLVGEQYF
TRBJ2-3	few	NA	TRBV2	TGTGCCAGCAGTGAAGCCGTCCCCGGGGGGCCGAGCACAGATACGCAGTATTTT	CASSEAVPGGPSTDTQYF